The 13 T cell receptor beta chains presented below share a single source sample, sequenced in a study of cytomegalovirus exposure and HLA in healthy donors. 13 Jbeta primers and 60 Vbeta primers were used for the PCR. Here immunoSEQ multiplex PCR was the method, and the copy in TCRdb shows in-frame clones only, minus some. The sample holds 90,000 to 150,000 clones, around 63% seen once. Material for sequencing was PBMCs. These receptors came from a middle-aged man in good health and CMV-seropositive.

The V and J genes are TRBV23-1 and TRBJ2-2; 9 bases line up with TRBD2. TRBV23-1 is identified as an open reading frame with a role that is uncertain. CDR3 size: 16 residues. The trim removed 0 bases at V and 1 base at J, leaving 0 bases unmatched. CDR3 DNA sequence: TGCGCCAGCAGTCAATCGCGGGGGGGGAACACCGGGGAGCTGTTTTTT. Protein: CASSQSRGGNTGELFF.

The chain links TRBV29-1 to TRBJ2-1, with 13 nucleotides matching TRBD2. The CDR3 loop spans 18 amino acids. Germline V lookup: CDR1 SQVTM, CDR2 ANQGSEA. The ends lost 4 bases at V and 5 bases at J; junction bases unmatched: 14. The CDR3 here is CSVGGLAGKIPGNNEQFF. The CDR3 coding sequence is TGCAGCGTTGGGGGACTAGCGGGAAAGATTCCGGGGAACAATGAGCAGTTCTTC.

The CDR3 loop reads CASSQGDRTPYEQYF. CDR3 nucleotide sequence: TGTGCCAGCAGCCAGGGGGACAGGACTCCCTACGAGCAGTACTTC. V usage is TRBV6-5 and J usage is TRBJ2-7, with 8 bases lining up with TRBD1. CDR1 and CDR2 (germline): MNHEY, SVGAGI. Trimming took 6 bases from V and 2 from J; bases not matched to a gene: 9. The CDR3 runs to 15 residues.

This clone turned up a few times. The CDR3: CASGPLLIGGPGYTF. The DNA of the CDR3 is TGTGCCAGCGGACCTCTCCTAATAGGGGGACCCGGCTACACCTTC. The chain combines TRBV2 with TRBJ1-2, with D perhaps TRBD1 (6 bases). The V and J ends lost 8 bases and 8 bases respectively, with 24 bases between them. Looked up from germline, CDR1 is SNHLY and CDR2 is FYNNEI. The length of the CDR3 is 15 residues.

The chain recombines TRBV7-9 with TRBJ1-2, with D hard to call. Germline loops: CDR1 SEHNR, CDR2 FQNEAQ (reference sequence). V was shortened by 3 bases and J by 3 bases, with 11 bases between the two germline ends. There are 14 residues in the CDR3. CDR3 in DNA: TGTGCCAGCAGCTTTTCGGCGGAGGACTATGGCTACACCTTC. Residues: CASSFSAEDYGYTF. Variable domain in full (rest from reference TRBV7-9 and TRBJ1-2): DTGVSQNPRHKITKRGQNVTFRCDPISEHNRLYWYRQTLGQGPEFLTYFQNEAQLEKSRLLSDRFSAERPKGSFSTLEIQRTEQGDSAMYLCASSFSAEDYGYTFGSGTRLTVV.

The gene calls are TRBV6-5 and TRBJ1-2, with TRBD1 matching 7 bases. Per germline, CDR1 MNHEY and CDR2 SVGAGI. The CDR3 length is 14 residues. J was trimmed by 2 bases and V by 2 bases; bases with no gene match: 2. The CDR3 DNA reads as TGTGCCAGCAGTTACACAGGGGCCAACTATGGCTACACCTTC. This gives the protein CASSYTGANYGYTF.

The gene calls are TRBV19 and TRBJ2-6; 7 nucleotides align to TRBD1. J gave up 0 bases and V 0 bases, and 5 bases lay outside the gene matches. The germline V gene encodes CDR1 LNHDA and CDR2 SQIVND (reference sequence). CDR3 length equals 18 residues. This CDR3 reads CASSIDGQVRSGANVLTF. CDR3 DNA: TGTGCCAGTAGTATAGACGGACAGGTCCGCTCTGGGGCCAACGTCCTGACTTTC.

The chain carries TRBV5-8 and TRBJ2-2, with a possible D match to TRBD2 (6 bases). Germline V gene lookup returns CDR1 SGHTS and CDR2 YDEGEE. This CDR3 is built from 16 residues. Trimming pared 4 bases from V and 3 bases from J, leaving 16 bases between. The CDR3 sequence: CASSLGTSSDTGELFF. The CDR3 DNA is TGTGCCAGCAGCCTTGGGACTTCTTCGGACACCGGGGAGCTGTTTTTT.

About this clone: The junction does not match germline at one end; this may be a read error. The chain combines TRBV7-2 with TRBJ2-7, with 7 bases fitting TRBD2. Germline V gene data show CDR1 as SGHTA and CDR2 as FQGNSA. This CDR3 has 14 residues. This CDR3 reads CASSLAADNYEQYF. DNA for the CDR3: TGTGCCAGCAGCCTAGCGGCAGATAACTACGAGCAGTACTTC. Combining the CDR3 with reference TRBV7-2 and TRBJ2-7 gives the whole variable domain GAGVSQSPSNKVTEKGKDVELRCDPISGHTALYWYRQSLGQGLEFLIYFQGNSAPDKSGLPSDRFSAERTGGSVSTLTIQRTQQEDSAVYLCASSLAADNYEQYFGPGTRLTVT.

The V and J genes are TRBV4-1 and TRBJ2-3, with D tentatively TRBD2 (6 bases). The germline V gene encodes CDR1 MGHRA and CDR2 YSYEKL. Trimming removed 1 base from V and 5 bases from J, with 19 bases in between. The CDR3 length is 17 residues. CDR3 region: CASSQVNQWGLEDTQYF. The CDR3 nucleotides read TGCGCCAGCAGCCAAGTTAATCAGTGGGGACTGGAAGATACGCAGTATTTT.

The chain recombines TRBV18 with TRBJ1-5; 8 nucleotides align to TRBD1. With V trimmed by 6 bases and J by 6 bases, 7 bases remained unmatched. Germline assignment: CDR1 KGHSH and CDR2 LQKENI. The CDR3 totals 14 residues. The CDR3 loop is CASSPGQVSQPQHF. CDR3 sequence (DNA): TGTGCCAGCTCTCCGGGACAGGTTAGTCAGCCCCAGCATTTT.

In nucleotides, the CDR3 is TGTGCCAGCAGTTCCAGGGGGAATGTAAACACCTTC. This sequence encodes CASSSRGNVNTF. This rearrangement joins TRBV2 to TRBJ1-2; 7 positions agree with TRBD1. V trimming: 5 bases; J trimming: 12 bases; junction bases outside the gene matches: 9. The CDR3 loop spans 12 amino acids. CDR1 is SNHLY, CDR2 FYNNEI, per germline.

This rearrangement joins TRBV13 to TRBJ1-5; 10 bases fit TRBD1. V dropped 2 bases and J dropped 2; count of bases not matched to a gene: 9. Germline V CDR1 and CDR2: PRHDT, FYEKMQ (reference sequence). The CDR3 length is 18 residues. CDR3 DNA: TGTGCCAGCAGCTTACCCGGGACAGGGGAGGCGGGCAATCAGCCCCAGCATTTT. It is translated as CASSLPGTGEAGNQPQHF.